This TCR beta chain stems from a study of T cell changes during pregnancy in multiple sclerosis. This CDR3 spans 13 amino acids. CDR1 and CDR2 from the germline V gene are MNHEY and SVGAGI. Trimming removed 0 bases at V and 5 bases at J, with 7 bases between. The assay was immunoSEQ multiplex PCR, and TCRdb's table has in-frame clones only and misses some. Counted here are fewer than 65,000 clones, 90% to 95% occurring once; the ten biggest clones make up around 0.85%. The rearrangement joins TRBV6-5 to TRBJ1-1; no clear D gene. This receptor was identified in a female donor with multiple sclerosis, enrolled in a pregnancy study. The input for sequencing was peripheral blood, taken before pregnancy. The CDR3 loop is CASSYSPVTEAFF. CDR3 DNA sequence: TGTGCCAGCAGTTACTCCCCCGTGACTGAAGCTTTCTTT.